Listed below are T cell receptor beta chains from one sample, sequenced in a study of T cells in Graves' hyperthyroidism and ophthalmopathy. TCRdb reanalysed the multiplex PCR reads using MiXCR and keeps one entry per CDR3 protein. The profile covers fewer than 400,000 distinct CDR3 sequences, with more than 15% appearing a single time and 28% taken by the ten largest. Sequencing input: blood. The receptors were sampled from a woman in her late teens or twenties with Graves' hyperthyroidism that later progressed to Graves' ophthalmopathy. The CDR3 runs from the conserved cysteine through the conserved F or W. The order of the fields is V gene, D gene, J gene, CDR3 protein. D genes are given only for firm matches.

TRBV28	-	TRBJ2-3	CASSPEGGETDTQYF
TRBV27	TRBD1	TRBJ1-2	CASIGLTGRYTF
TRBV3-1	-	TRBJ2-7	CASSQGVHPTYEQYF
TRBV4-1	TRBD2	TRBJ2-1	CASSQSNPSGRAYNEQFF
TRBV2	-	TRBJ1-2	CASSEYGRANYGYTF
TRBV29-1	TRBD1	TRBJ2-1	CSVNYRGLTNEQFF
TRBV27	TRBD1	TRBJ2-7	CASSLGGQGRGYEQYF
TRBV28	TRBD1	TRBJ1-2	CASLGQAYGYTF
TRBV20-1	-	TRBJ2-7	CSALGRGDEQYF
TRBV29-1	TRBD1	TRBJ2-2	CSARDRAAGELFF
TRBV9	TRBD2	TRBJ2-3	CASSRGTRGTDTQYF
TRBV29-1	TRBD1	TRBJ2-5	CSVGGDRVETQYF
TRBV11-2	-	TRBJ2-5	CASRLYRNQETQYF
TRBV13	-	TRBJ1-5	CASSLGHRSNQPQHF
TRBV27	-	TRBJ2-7	CASSLNGGNYEQYF
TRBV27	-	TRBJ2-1	CASSLSGRWGNEQFF
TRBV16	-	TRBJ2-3	CASSQSPRVRTDTQYF
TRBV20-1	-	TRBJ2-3	CSATGTISPDTQYF